This T cell receptor (delta chain) was recovered during a study of delta chains in infants with herpesvirus infections. Study results and caveats: Among Vdelta1 cells, the public clonotype apparently waned within approximately two months.

J lost 0 bases, V lost 0 bases, and 8 bases had no gene match. The CDR3 is 20 residues long. Germline CDR1 reads GEAIGNYY; CDR2 reads EKD. Of note for this clone: Its antigen is unidentified.

TCR cDNA was made from PBMC RNA with gamma- and delta-chain-specific primers. TCRdb reanalysed the RT-PCR reads via CATT. Of under 3,500 delta-chain clones in the sample, about 31% were seen once. This rearrangement joins TRDV2 to TRDJ3; 9 nucleotides match TRDD3. The TCR originated in a human donor who was a Ugandan infant, either HIV-exposed or HIV-unexposed (not recorded which). The sample consisted of peripheral blood, taken at time point 3 of longitudinal follow-up. The CDR3 sequence is CACDTGGYKPSSWDTRQMFF. The CDR3 nucleotides read TGTGCCTGTGACACCGGGGGATACAAACCCAGCTCCTGGGACACCCGACAGATGTTTTTC.